These T cell receptor beta chains were read from a single sample in a study of T cell responses to AZD1222 COVID-19 vaccine. Libraries were prepared by immunoSEQ multiplex PCR; TCRdb keeps only in-frame clonotypes and omits some of them. The sample contains tens of thousands of clones, over 75% of which appear only once. Here the sequenced sample was peripheral blood, taken on day 0 of AZD1222 vaccination. These receptor sequences come from an adult in good health. Both conserved end residues are part of each CDR3. A D gene is named only where the DNA matches it firmly. Some rows have no size entry. The others give once, few or many, or a class for an expanded clone.

clone size,D gene,J gene,V gene,CDR3 protein,CDR3 DNA
NA,NA,TRBJ1-1,TRBV5-1,CASSVGQEAFF,TGCGCCAGCAGCGTCGGACAGGAAGCTTTCTTT
once,NA,TRBJ2-2,TRBV11-3,CASSIRDFGNTGELFF,TGTGCCAGCAGTATCCGGGACTTCGGGAACACCGGGGAGCTGTTTTTT
NA,TRBD2,TRBJ2-1,TRBV30,CAWSTRTSGRGNEQFF,TGTGCCTGGAGTACCAGGACTAGCGGGAGGGGAAATGAGCAGTTCTTC
NA,NA,TRBJ2-7,TRBV28,CASSSPPPIGGSYEQYF,TGTGCCAGCAGTTCTCCCCCGCCGATTGGGGGCTCCTACGAGCAGTACTTC
NA,TRBD2,TRBJ2-3,TRBV4-2,CASSLVGLAGSSTDTQYF,TGTGCCAGCAGCCTTGTGGGACTAGCGGGATCTAGCACAGATACGCAGTATTTT
NA,TRBD2,TRBJ2-5,TRBV6-5,CASSQRLARETQYF,TGTGCCAGCAGTCAACGACTAGCGAGAGAGACCCAGTACTTC
NA,TRBD1,TRBJ1-2,TRBV5-6,CASSARDRGPQLYGYTF,TGTGCCAGCAGCGCTCGGGACAGGGGGCCCCAACTCTATGGCTACACCTTC
NA,NA,TRBJ1-2,TRBV9,CASSPLDGYTF,TGTGCCAGCAGCCCTCTTGATGGCTACACCTTC
NA,TRBD2,TRBJ2-7,TRBV6-5,CASSYGLAGGYEQYF,TGTGCCAGCAGTTACGGTTTAGCGGGGGGCTACGAGCAGTACTTC
NA,NA,TRBJ2-5,TRBV28,CASSPGTSQETQYF,TGTGCCAGCAGTCCGGGGACATCCCAAGAGACCCAGTACTTC
once,TRBD1,TRBJ1-2,TRBV5-6,CASSFGTAPLWYGYTF,TGTGCCAGCAGCTTCGGGACAGCACCGCTATGGTATGGCTACACCTTC
NA,NA,TRBJ2-2,TRBV4-1,CASSQGSGELFF,TGCGCCAGCAGCCAAGGAAGCGGGGAGCTGTTTTTT
NA,NA,TRBJ1-1,TRBV3-1/TRBV3-2,CASSAGTRIFQAFF,TGTGCCAGCAGCGCGGGGACACGGATCTTCCAAGCTTTCTTT
once,NA,TRBJ2-1,TRBV27,CASRLTTPDNEQFF,TGTGCCAGCAGATTGACTACACCCGACAATGAGCAGTTCTTC
NA,TRBD1,TRBJ2-7,TRBV6-6,CASNYRGPNIYEQYF,TGTGCCAGCAATTACAGGGGTCCTAATATTTACGAGCAGTACTTC
NA,NA,TRBJ2-7,TRBV7-9,CASSQIFYEQYF,TGTGCCAGCAGCCAGATTTTCTACGAGCAGTACTTC
NA,NA,TRBJ1-5,TRBV18,CASSPQGGSYSNQPQHF,TGTGCCAGCTCACCACAGGGTGGGAGTTATAGCAATCAGCCCCAGCATTTT
NA,TRBD1,TRBJ2-6,TRBV2,CASRGTGGSTGANVLTF,TGTGCCAGCAGAGGGACAGGGGGCTCCACTGGGGCCAACGTCCTGACTTTC
few,NA,TRBJ1-1,TRBV21-1,CASSKGQAISFEAFF,TGTGCCAGCAGCAAAGGACAGGCGATCTCGTTTGAAGCTTTCTTT
NA,TRBD2,TRBJ2-7,TRBV28,CASSLIPSGPGRAYEQYF,TGTGCCAGCAGTTTAATTCCCTCAGGGCCCGGGAGGGCGTACGAGCAGTACTTC
NA,NA,TRBJ1-5,TRBV5-1,CASSLDQPQHF,TGCGCCAGCAGCTTGGACCAGCCCCAGCATTTT
NA,TRBD1,TRBJ1-4,TRBV19,CASHTRGTGKKKLFF,TGTGCCAGCCACACTCGAGGGACAGGGAAGAAAAAACTGTTTTTT
NA,TRBD1,TRBJ1-3,TRBV29-1,CSVIGGEDGNTIYF,TGCAGCGTTATAGGGGGCGAGGATGGAAACACCATATATTTT
NA,NA,TRBJ1-1,TRBV12-3/TRBV12-4,CAGVMNTEAFF,TGTGCCGGTGTGATGAACACTGAAGCTTTCTTT
NA,NA,TRBJ1-3,TRBV3-1/TRBV3-2,CASSQSGNTIYF,TGTGCCAGCAGCCAATCAGGAAACACCATATATTTT
NA,NA,TRBJ2-2,TRBV11-2,CASSSNDRNTGELFF,TGTGCCAGCAGCTCAAACGACAGGAACACCGGGGAGCTGTTTTTT
NA,NA,TRBJ2-7,TRBV28,CASSLGPSGEQYF,TGTGCCAGCAGTTTAGGGCCCAGCGGGGAGCAGTACTTC
few,NA,TRBJ1-2,TRBV21-1,CASSKEPGESGYTF,TGTGCCAGCAGCAAAGAACCGGGTGAGTCTGGCTACACCTTC
NA,TRBD1,TRBJ1-1,TRBV24-1,CATSDTGGGTEAFF,TGTGCCACCAGTGATACAGGGGGCGGCACTGAAGCTTTCTTT
NA,NA,TRBJ1-5,TRBV19,CASSIIGEQPQHF,TGTGCCAGTAGTATCATCGGCGAGCAGCCCCAGCATTTT
NA,NA,TRBJ2-2,TRBV28,CASSFLGMNTGELFF,TGTGCCAGCAGTTTCTTGGGTATGAACACCGGGGAGCTGTTTTTT
NA,NA,TRBJ2-5,TRBV10-1,CASSEVADQETQYF,TGCGCCAGCAGTGAGGTGGCAGATCAAGAGACCCAGTACTTC
NA,NA,TRBJ2-7,TRBV28,CASSSYSYEQYF,TGTGCCAGCAGTTCGTACTCCTACGAGCAGTACTTC
once,NA,TRBJ2-3,TRBV28,CASSLGGASTDTQYF,TGTGCCAGCAGTTTAGGCGGGGCCTCCACAGATACGCAGTATTTT
NA,NA,TRBJ2-7,TRBV28,CASSSHRTVYEQYF,TGTGCCAGCAGTTCTCATCGGACAGTTTACGAGCAGTACTTC
NA,TRBD1,TRBJ1-5,TRBV2,CASSVETGANQPQHF,TGTGCCAGCAGTGTGGAGACAGGGGCTAATCAGCCCCAGCATTTT
NA,NA,TRBJ1-5,TRBV4-3,CASSQGGRQPQHF,TGCGCCAGCAGCCAAGGGGGGCGGCAGCCCCAGCATTTT
NA,TRBD1,TRBJ2-3,TRBV7-9,CASSSRDREKTDTQYF,TGTGCCAGCAGCTCGAGGGACAGGGAGAAGACAGATACGCAGTATTTT
NA,TRBD1,TRBJ2-7,TRBV18,CASSPRQGAAEQYF,TGTGCCAGCTCACCGAGACAGGGGGCCGCCGAGCAGTACTTC
NA,TRBD1,TRBJ2-3,TRBV10-3,CAMGQGPDTQYF,TGTGCCATGGGACAGGGCCCAGATACGCAGTATTTT
NA,NA,TRBJ1-5,TRBV5-5,CASSFYQNQPQHF,TGTGCCAGCAGCTTCTACCAAAATCAGCCCCAGCATTTT